The sequence of this T cell receptor (beta chain) was determined in a study of post-analysis software for immune sequencing data. Turning to the study itself: Relapsing-remitting, secondary progressive and progressive-relapsing forms of multiple sclerosis all featured among disease courses. Study outcomes and limitations: Elevated frequency relative to controls characterized roughly five TRBV segments in patients, TRBV5-6, TRBV5-1 and TRBV20-1 among them. The normalized Chao1 diversity of multiple sclerosis patients was significantly lower than that of controls. Same-batch preparations were strongly co-clustered by F measure.

The germline CDR1 and CDR2 sequences are SGHDT and YYEEEE. The CDR3 totals 13 residues. V lost 0 bases, J lost 2 bases, and 4 bases lay in between. In its sample, this clonotype was seen a few times. Its target is not known. Incorporated into the TCR beta cDNA libraries were unique molecular identifiers, which served to reduce PCR and sequencing biases. When about 0.85 to 11 million T cells were used, they gave around 500,000 cDNA molecules. TCRdb re-derived calls from the PCR reads in MiXCR, one entry per CDR3 protein. Of roughly 570,000 distinct CDR3 sequences in the sample, around a third were seen once.

Sequenced sample: blood. This receptor was identified in a girl younger than 18 with multiple sclerosis. This sequence joins TRBV5-6 and TRBJ2-3; D remains ambiguous. CDR3 in DNA: TGTGCCAGCAGCTTGGGCCACACAGATACGCAGTATTTT. It encodes CASSLGHTDTQYF.